The clone carrying this T cell receptor (beta chain) was counted between two and nine times. The antigen remains undetermined. This sample is drawn from a study of T cell repertoires in cytomegalovirus infection. Whole-study context: CMV epitopes used comprised recently identified HLA-C-restricted ones and well-studied HLA-B-restricted ones. TCR beta signatures that were public indicated CMV infection and matching HLA type. General study results and limits: Summed frequency of shared TCR beta families picked out CMV carriers who also had the relevant HLA.

In TCRdb, the reads were re-called with MiXCR into one record per CDR3 protein. The sample lists roughly 280,000 distinct CDR3 sequences; roughly a fifth were seen once. The CDR3 contains 15 residues. Germline V CDR1 and CDR2: SGHNT, YYREEE (reference sequence). V was trimmed by 0 bases and J by 1 base, leaving 10 bases between them. The V gene is TRBV5-4, the J gene TRBJ1-1; D possibly corresponds to TRBD1 (5 bases). Specimen: cultured PBMCs, collected from culture after CMV antigen stimulation. The sequence was collected from a human donor in good health (CMV status not recorded). Some clones in this sample may be carry-over from other donors' samples. This chain's CDR3 is CASSLAGLPNTEAFF. The CDR3 DNA reads TGTGCCAGCAGCTTGGCGGGGCTCCCGAACACTGAAGCTTTCTTT.